Listed below are T cell receptor beta chains from one sample, sequenced in a study of blood T cell repertoires in COVID-19. Data came from immunoSEQ multiplex PCR; TCRdb stores just in-frame clones and leaves some out. The table lists some 21,000 clones, around 73% of them singletons. Sequences were obtained from peripheral blood. All receptors come from a human donor in a cohort sampled during active or convalescent COVID-19. Both conserved end residues are part of each CDR3.

j_call | v_call | cdr3_aa
TRBJ2-2 | TRBV5-1 | CARLQGATGELFF
TRBJ1-1 | TRBV3-1/TRBV3-2 | CASSRGQLNTEAFF
TRBJ1-2 | TRBV2 | CASKSYRENGYTF
TRBJ1-2 | TRBV9 | CASSVQGYGYTF
TRBJ1-5 | TRBV18 | CASSYRETNQPQHF
TRBJ1-2 | TRBV6-5 | CASSSPPRTDNYGYTF
TRBJ2-2 | TRBV11-2 | CASSLGQGRSGELFF
TRBJ2-6 | TRBV28 | CASSLGNSGANVLTF
TRBJ2-1 | TRBV11-2 | CASSAGQGINEQFF
TRBJ1-1 | TRBV7-9 | CASSPTGHAGTEAFF
TRBJ1-1 | TRBV6-5 | CASSSKISNTEAFF
TRBJ1-3 | TRBV28 | CASSRTGSSGNTIYF
TRBJ2-1 | TRBV30 | CAWREFRTMSSYNEQFF
TRBJ1-3 | TRBV9 | CASSVERAGNTIYF
TRBJ1-4 | TRBV13 | CASRSYNEKLFF
TRBJ2-1 | TRBV7-6 | CASSQGQGQFF
TRBJ1-3 | TRBV9 | CASSAGQGSSGNTIYF
TRBJ2-3 | TRBV27 | CASTLRTVTDTQYF
TRBJ1-6 | TRBV2 | CASRGPGTGLNSPLHF
TRBJ2-3 | TRBV30 | CAWSEGFRTDTQYF
TRBJ2-7 | TRBV6-1 | CASSQATLVPYEQYF
TRBJ2-7 | TRBV11-2 | CASSGVSYEQYF
TRBJ2-7 | TRBV9 | CASSFDRGNLLGEQYF
TRBJ1-2 | TRBV7-2 | CASSSDRGPYGYTF
TRBJ1-6 | TRBV5-5 | CASRQQDRDSPLHF
TRBJ1-2 | TRBV6-6 | CASAGNYGYTF
TRBJ1-1 | TRBV27 | CASRSLGGGPEAFF
TRBJ1-5 | TRBV29-1 | CSVQGMGQPQHF
TRBJ2-4 | TRBV28 | CASSLLGFGTGQNSRRRSNIQYF
TRBJ2-2 | TRBV11-2 | CASTNHRGANTGELFF
TRBJ2-5 | TRBV10-1 | CASSESRGAEETQYF
TRBJ2-1 | TRBV12-5 | CASGLGDPDYNEQFF
TRBJ2-6 | TRBV23-1 | CASSQSLSSGANVLTF
TRBJ2-7 | TRBV10-1 | CASSQNSLAATYEQYF
TRBJ2-6 | TRBV27 | CASGSPRTELSGANVLTF
TRBJ1-6 | TRBV28 | CASRVGASPLHF
TRBJ1-6 | TRBV10-3 | CAIRRQGIYNSPLHF
TRBJ1-6 | TRBV11-2 | CASSVTTPDGSPLHF
TRBJ2-3 | TRBV9 | CASSPQSGGTDTQYF
TRBJ2-1 | TRBV5-1 | CASSLQTPEAYNEQFF
TRBJ2-1 | TRBV3-1/TRBV3-2 | CAISGSGTYNEQFF
TRBJ2-1 | TRBV27 | CASSSRLGQGQAEQFF
TRBJ1-2 | TRBV4-1 | CASSLKGQAPLTPTRNYTF
TRBJ1-6 | TRBV28 | CASSTGDSPLHF
TRBJ1-2 | TRBV6-5 | CASNTQGDYGYTF